The TCR beta chain under discussion was sequenced for a study of graft-versus-host responses after intestinal transplantation. About the research overall: Recipients received multivisceral, liver-intestinal, or isolated intestinal transplants. Every transplant recipient was induced with anti-thymocyte globulin, then maintained on tacrolimus and steroids for about three years.

Repertoires were generated with immunoSEQ multiplex PCR, while TCRdb's copy carries only in-frame clones and drops some. The data show fewer than 95,000 clones, with around 93% seen just once and roughly 0.18% held by the top ten. As to this clone: The antigen remains unidentified.

Study conclusions and caveats: Among circulating GvH clones, peak levels were associated with early post-transplant declines in HvG clones.

Trimming cost V 4 bases and J 6 bases, with 14 bases left between them. The CDR3 extends over 14 amino acids. CDR1 and CDR2 from the germline V gene are SGHNT and YYREEE (reference sequence). The input for sequencing was unstimulated CD4+ T cells sorted from spleen or lymph node cells, taken before transplant. The chain links TRBV5-4 to TRBJ2-1; a weak D match, TRBD2 (5 bases). This clonotype was sampled from a human donor who was the organ donor for an intestinal transplant. The CDR3 here is CASSGSRETNEQFF. The CDR3 nucleotides read TGTGCCAGCAGCGGGTCTCGGGAAACCAATGAGCAGTTCTTC.